These 3 T cell receptor beta chains came from one sample sequenced in a study of T-cell reconstitution after alpha-beta-depleted transplantation in children. TCRbeta library preparation incorporated unique molecular identifiers. One entry per CDR3 protein results from TCRdb running MiXCR on the PCR reads. The sample gives about 240,000 distinct CDR3 sequences, roughly 25% of which show up once; about 2.6% is in the top ten. Sequencing was performed on PBMCs, taken before TCRalphabeta/CD19-depleted stem cell transplant. These receptors all come from a girl aged 2-15 years with Fanconi anemia, due to receive a stem cell transplant.

This clonotype was counted a few times. This rearrangement joins TRBV6-1 to TRBJ2-7, with 9 positions matching TRBD1. The V and J ends lost 4 bases and 3 bases, in that order; junction bases with no gene match: 4. The CDR3 has 14 residues. Germline CDR1 MNHNS, CDR2 SASEGT. The CDR3 region has the DNA TGTGCCAGCAGTGGGACAGGGGATTACTACGAGCAGTACTTC. It specifies CASSGTGDYYEQYF.

The chain has TRBV20-1 and TRBJ2-1; no definite D call. The germline V gene has CDR1 DFQATT and CDR2 SNEGSKA (reference sequence). This CDR3 has 15 residues. Trimming removed 0 bases from V and 0 bases from J, with 9 bases in between. CDR3 in amino acids: CSARDVVSSYNEQFF. The CDR3 coding sequence is TGCAGTGCTAGAGACGTAGTATCCTCCTACAATGAGCAGTTCTTC.

CDR3 protein: CASSLEGDAEQYF. CDR3 DNA sequence: TGCGCCAGCAGCTTGGAAGGGGATGCTGAGCAGTACTTC. The V gene is TRBV5-1, the J gene TRBJ2-7; a weak D match, TRBD1 (5 bases). V dropped 0 bases and J dropped 7 bases, with 11 bases sitting between them. CDR1 is SGHRS and CDR2 is YFSETQ in the germline V gene. The CDR3 contains 13 residues.